The 18 T cell receptor beta chains listed next were all sequenced from one sample in a study of response to subunit inactivated influenza vaccine. Each CDR3 protein is one row after TCRdb ran MiXCR on the RT-PCR reads. The repertoire holds 150,000 to 200,000 distinct CDR3 sequences, with 12% as singletons. This sample also appeared in a second study, on T cells expressing NK-cell markers. This second study notes: 5'RACE template switching with UMIs produced the TCR beta cDNA.

The sample consisted of CD8+ T cells sorted from PBMCs, taken 11 to 12 days after vaccination. The receptors come from a man between 50 and 59 years old who received an inactivated influenza vaccine.

CDR3 DNA sequence: TGCAGCGTTGAACGGCAGGGGATAGCCGGGGAGCTGTTTTTT. It encodes CSVERQGIAGELFF. The chain employs TRBV29-1 and TRBJ2-2; D might be TRBD1 (6 bases). The germline V gene encodes CDR1 SQVTM and CDR2 ANQGSEA. V lost 2 bases and J 6 bases, leaving 13 bases between the germline ends. The CDR3 spans 14 residues.

This clonotype was seen a few times. The DNA of the CDR3 is TGTGCCAGTGCTCCGGGGGTTTATCAGCCCCAGCATTTT. Translated: CASAPGVYQPQHF. The chain links TRBV6-2 or TRBV6-3 to TRBJ1-5, with a tentative D call TRBD1 (5 bases). The V end lost 9 bases, the J end lost 5 bases, and 14 bases lay between the germline ends. The V gene's germline CDR1 is MNHEY and CDR2 SVGEGT. The length of the CDR3 is 13 residues.

This clonotype was detected many times. The J gene is TRBJ1-1, the V gene TRBV4-3, with 8 bases that match TRBD1. This CDR3 contains 14 residues. Looked up from germline, CDR1 is LGHNA and CDR2 is YSLEER. The ends lost 1 base at V and 5 bases at J; junction bases unmatched: 3. The CDR3 DNA sequence: TGCGCCAGCAGCCAAGCAGGGGGCAGGACTGAAGCTTTCTTT. Protein: CASSQAGGRTEAFF.

The chain carries TRBV10-3 and TRBJ2-1, with 8 bases matching TRBD1. The CDR3 length is 14 residues. Per germline, CDR1 ENHRY and CDR2 SYGVKD. The V and J ends lost 2 bases and 6 bases, in that order; junction bases with no gene match: 3. The CDR3: CAISENTGGNEQFF. DNA of the CDR3: TGTGCCATCAGTGAGAACACAGGGGGCAATGAGCAGTTCTTC.

The gene calls are TRBV20-1 and TRBJ2-5, with D maybe TRBD1 (6 bases). This CDR3 region has 15 residues. The V and J ends lost 6 bases and 4 bases respectively, with 21 bases between them. Germline V lookup: CDR1 DFQATT, CDR2 SNEGSKA (reference sequence). The CDR3 here is CSAYKGQGPGETQYF. CDR3 nucleotides: TGCAGTGCCTACAAAGGGCAGGGGCCCGGAGAGACCCAGTACTTC.

The genes are TRBV9 and TRBJ1-5, with D uncertain. The CDR3 spans 13 residues. The V end lost 0 bases, the J end lost 7 bases, and 8 bases lay between the germline ends. Germline V gene data show CDR1 as SGDLS and CDR2 as YYNGEE. For the CDR3, the DNA is TGTGCCAGCAGCGTAGGTGGCTTCCAGCCCCAGCATTTT. Amino acids: CASSVGGFQPQHF.

This clonotype has a handful of counts. The CDR3 DNA is TGTGCCAGCAGTTTGTCTACTGGAAGGGGCCCGTATCCATCCTACGAGCAGTACTTC. Amino acid sequence: CASSLSTGRGPYPSYEQYF. The gene calls are TRBV28 and TRBJ2-7; D is perhaps TRBD1 (5 bases). The V and J ends lost 3 bases and 1 base respectively, with 25 bases between them. CDR1 and CDR2 from the germline V gene are MDHEN and SYDVKM. This CDR3 has 19 amino acids.

This clonotype was detected a few times. This chain connects TRBV4-3 to TRBJ2-2, with D perhaps TRBD1 (5 bases). Deletions cut 0 bases from V and 0 bases from J, with 11 bases between. This CDR3 spans 17 amino acids. Germline CDR1 reads LGHNA; CDR2 reads YSLEER. The CDR3 spells CASSQEGAASNTGELFF. The CDR3 DNA sequence: TGCGCCAGCAGCCAAGAAGGGGCAGCGTCGAACACCGGGGAGCTGTTTTTT.

Many counts were recorded for this clonotype. The chain has TRBV11-1 and TRBJ2-2; a weak D match, TRBD2 (5 bases). CDR1 is SGHAT and CDR2 is FQDESV in the germline V gene (reference sequence). The ends were cut back, 1 base at V and 0 bases at J, with 15 bases in the middle. The length of the CDR3 is 18 residues. The DNA of the CDR3 is TGTGCCAGCAGCTTAGAGGAGCTGGGAGCCTCGAACACCGGGGAGCTGTTTTTT. Translating it yields CASSLEELGASNTGELFF.

The chain carries TRBV10-3 and TRBJ2-7; the D gene is possibly TRBD2 (5 bases). This CDR3 has 15 amino acids. V was trimmed by 4 bases and J by 3 bases, leaving 16 bases between them. Germline V gene sequence: CDR1 ENHRY, CDR2 SYGVKD. In DNA form, the CDR3 reads TGTGCCATCAGTGGTAACGTAAACGGGGTCTACGAGCAGTACTTC. Its translation is CAISGNVNGVYEQYF.

V and J are TRBV25-1 and TRBJ2-7; the match to TRBD1 covers 7 bases. CDR3 length: 15 residues. Trimming cost V 0 bases and J 6 bases; bases outside gene matches: 8. The germline CDR1 and CDR2 sequences are MGHDK and SYGVNS. CDR3 protein: CASSEYSTGSAEQYF. In DNA, the CDR3 is TGTGCCAGCAGTGAATATTCGACAGGGTCGGCCGAGCAGTACTTC.

This chain uses TRBV27 with TRBJ2-7; 8 bases are shared with TRBD2. The CDR3 is made up of 13 amino acids. The germline gives CDR1 MNHEY, CDR2 SMNVEV (reference sequence). Trimming took 6 bases from V and 6 from J; bases not matched to a gene: 7. CDR3 residues: CASSPGGGSEQYF. In DNA, the CDR3 is TGTGCCAGCAGCCCCGGGGGGGGTAGCGAGCAGTACTTC.

In its sample, this clonotype was seen many times. The chain is built from TRBV7-9 and TRBJ2-7; D is possibly TRBD1 (7 bases). The germline gives CDR1 SEHNR, CDR2 FQNEAQ (reference sequence). The V and J ends lost 5 bases and 3 bases respectively, with 11 bases between them. This CDR3 is 13 amino acids long. The CDR3 is CASSPQGGYEQYF. CDR3 nucleotides: TGTGCCAGCAGCCCCCAGGGGGGCTACGAGCAGTACTTC. Complete variable domain (other parts from reference TRBV7-9 and TRBJ2-7): DTGVSQNPRHKITKRGQNVTFRCDPISEHNRLYWYRQTLGQGPEFLTYFQNEAQLEKSRLLSDRFSAERPKGSFSTLEIQRTEQGDSAMYLCASSPQGGYEQYFGPGTRLTVT.

This clonotype turned up a few times. V is TRBV2 and J is TRBJ2-1; D is possibly TRBD1 (5 bases). Germline loops: CDR1 SNHLY, CDR2 FYNNEI. Trimming cost V 4 bases and J 3 bases, with 10 bases left between them. CDR3 length equals 14 residues. The CDR3 DNA follows: TGTGCCAGCAGTGGGCAGGGTATCTACAATGAGCAGTTCTTC. This encodes CASSGQGIYNEQFF.

The V and J genes are TRBV30 and TRBJ2-1; D may be TRBD2 (6 bases). This CDR3 has 13 amino acids. Germline V CDR1 and CDR2: GTSNPN, SVGIG (reference sequence). Trimming stripped 5 bases from V and 0 bases from J, with 8 bases between. Here the CDR3 DNA reads TGTGCCTGGGACGGGGGCTCCTACAATGAGCAGTTCTTC. Its translation is CAWDGGSYNEQFF.

This clonotype was detected many times. The genes are TRBV7-6 and TRBJ2-5; TRBD2 aligns across 10 bases. Unmatched junction bases numbered 3, after V lost 4 bases and J lost 1 base. Germline V CDR1 and CDR2: SGHVS, FNYEAQ. The CDR3 runs 15 residues. Here the CDR3 reads CASSSGLATQETQYF. CDR3 nucleotides: TGTGCCAGCAGCTCGGGACTAGCGACCCAAGAGACCCAGTACTTC. Together with reference TRBV7-6 and TRBJ2-5, the CDR3 gives the full variable domain: GAGVSQSPRYKVTKRGQDVALRCDPISGHVSLYWYRQALGQGPEFLTYFNYEAQQDKSGLPNDRFSAERPEGSISTLTIQRTEQRDSAMYRCASSSGLATQETQYFGPGTRLLVL.

This clonotype was seen only a few times. The chain employs TRBV4-2 and TRBJ2-6; possible D gene TRBD2, 5 bases. Trimming removed 4 bases from V and 1 base from J, with 8 bases in between. The CDR3 has 15 amino acids. CDR1 is LGHNA, CDR2 YNFKEQ, per germline. As DNA, the CDR3 is TGTGCCAGCAGCCCCCGACTATCTGGGGCCAACGTCCTGACTTTC. Translating gives CASSPRLSGANVLTF.

CDR3 in amino acids: CASSPWDDYGYTF. CDR3 DNA: TGTGCCAGCAGCCCCTGGGACGACTATGGCTACACCTTC. This chain joins TRBV9 and TRBJ1-2, with D tentatively TRBD1 (5 bases). This CDR3 region has 13 residues. V was pared by 4 bases and J by 3 bases, with 10 bases between. Germline CDR1 and CDR2: SGDLS and YYNGEE. Full variable domain (outside the CDR3, taken from reference TRBV9 and TRBJ1-2): DSGVTQTPKHLITATGQRVTLRCSPRSGDLSVYWYQQSLDQGLQFLIQYYNGEERAKGNILERFSAQQFPDLHSELNLSSLELGDSALYFCASSPWDDYGYTFGSGTRLTVV.